The next 29 T cell receptor beta chains were all read from a single sample in a study of shared clonotypes between healthy human individuals. Naive-designated CD8 cells lacked CD45RO, were positively enriched for CCR7, and omitted terminally differentiated effector memory CD45RA+ cells. Method: immunoSEQ multiplex PCR; TCRdb's copy keeps in-frame clones and lacks some. The sample includes roughly 810,000 clones, about 96% of them seen just once. The specimen sequenced was naive CD8+ T cells sorted from blood. These receptors came from a man aged 25 to 40 in good health.

The rearrangement joins TRBV6-5 to TRBJ1-2; the D is unclear. Germline lookup yields CDR1 MNHEY and CDR2 SVGAGI. This CDR3 spans 13 amino acids. The V end was cut by 8 bases, the J end by 3 bases, with 13 bases between. CDR3 residues: CASGQTEHYGYTF. The CDR3 DNA sequence: TGTGCCAGCGGGCAGACGGAACACTATGGCTACACCTTC.

The chain employs TRBV27 and TRBJ2-7; 14 bases map to TRBD2. V shed 5 bases, J shed 4 bases, and the junction held 7 bases outside the gene matches. This CDR3 contains 16 residues. Germline lookup yields CDR1 MNHEY and CDR2 SMNVEV (reference sequence). Here the CDR3 DNA reads TGTGCCAGCAGTAAAGGGACTAGCGGGAGTCGGTACGAGCAGTACTTC. Translation: CASSKGTSGSRYEQYF.

The chain links TRBV27 to TRBJ2-1; unclear D gene. This CDR3 contains 13 residues. Trimming shortened V by 2 bases and J by 8 bases, and 10 bases separated the two germline ends. Germline V gene data show CDR1 as MNHEY and CDR2 as SMNVEV (reference sequence). The CDR3 loop is CASSLRRSDEQFF. The DNA for the CDR3 is TGTGCCAGCAGTTTAAGACGGTCGGATGAGCAGTTCTTC.

This clone appeared once. The gene calls are TRBV9 and TRBJ1-3; possible D gene TRBD1, 5 bases. The germline CDR1 and CDR2 sequences are SGDLS and YYNGEE. The length of the CDR3 is 16 residues. Trimming stripped 2 bases from V and 0 bases from J, with 12 bases between. The CDR3 region has the DNA TGTGCCAGCAGCGTGAACAGGCAGAGCTCTGGAAACACCATATATTTT. This codes for CASSVNRQSSGNTIYF.

The chain recombines TRBV19 with TRBJ2-7; TRBD1 matches at 7 bases. In germline, CDR1 is LNHDA, CDR2 SQIVND (reference sequence). There are 14 residues in the CDR3. The V gene end was trimmed by 4 bases and the J gene end by 1 base; junction bases not matched to a gene: 4. CDR3 amino acids: CASSTRTGSYEQYF. The CDR3 region has the DNA TGTGCCAGTAGTACCAGGACAGGATCCTACGAGCAGTACTTC. The full variable domain, its missing parts supplied by reference TRBV19 and TRBJ2-7, is DGGITQSPKYLFRKEGQNVTLSCEQNLNHDAMYWYRQDPGQGLRLIYYSQIVNDFQKGDIAEGYSVSREKKESFPLTVTSAQKNPTAFYLCASSTRTGSYEQYFGPGTRLTVT.

The J gene is TRBJ2-7, the V gene TRBV7-2, with 7 bases aligning to TRBD2. The length of the CDR3 is 16 residues. V gave up 2 bases and J gave up 3 bases; unmatched junction bases: 10. CDR1 and CDR2 (germline): SGHTA, FQGNSA. The CDR3 nucleotides are TGTGCCAGCAGCTTACCAAAGCTAGCGGTAAACTACGAGCAGTACTTC. Residues: CASSLPKLAVNYEQYF.

In this sample, this clone turned up a few times. The chain carries TRBV9 and TRBJ2-7; D possibly corresponds to TRBD1 (7 bases). Germline V gene sequence: CDR1 SGDLS, CDR2 YYNGEE. The V end was cut by 7 bases, the J end by 5 bases, with 22 bases between. The CDR3 sequence is 15 residues long. The CDR3 DNA reads as TGTGCCAGCGGACCTGCAGGGGGGTTCCCCAACGAGCAGTACTTC. Protein sequence: CASGPAGGFPNEQYF.

The chain links TRBV6-1 to TRBJ2-7, with 13 bases identical to TRBD2. Germline V gene data show CDR1 as MNHNS and CDR2 as SASEGT. Trimming at V came to 4 bases and at J to 2 bases, leaving 5 bases not matched to a gene. The length of the CDR3 is 16 residues. In DNA form, the CDR3 reads TGTGCCAGCAGTGCAAGGACTAGCGGGGGAACCTACGAGCAGTACTTC. Its protein is CASSARTSGGTYEQYF.

The rearrangement uses TRBV10-2 and TRBJ2-7; 10 bases are shared with TRBD2. The length of the CDR3 is 16 residues. Trimming cost V 2 bases and J 3 bases; bases outside gene matches: 7. Germline-derived CDR1 and CDR2 are WSHSY and SAAADI. CDR3 nucleotide sequence: TGCGCCAGCAGTGAGCCAGGGACTAGCGCTTTCTACGAGCAGTACTTC. It specifies CASSEPGTSAFYEQYF.

This clone came up once. The V call is TRBV27, the J call TRBJ2-1; 9 bases are shared with TRBD2. The CDR3 consists of 15 residues. Germline CDR1 MNHEY, CDR2 SMNVEV (reference sequence). Trimming took 5 bases from V and 8 from J; bases not matched to a gene: 10. Written as DNA, the CDR3 is TGTGCCAGCAGTCCGTTGCGGGAGGGCCTCGATGAGCAGTTCTTC. This sequence encodes CASSPLREGLDEQFF.

The V call is TRBV11-2, the J call TRBJ2-1, with TRBD2 matching over 14 bases. The CDR3 runs to 16 residues. From germline, CDR1 is SGHAT and CDR2 FQNNGV. The J segment lost 8 bases and the V segment lost 5 bases, leaving 8 bases of the junction unmatched. CDR3 region: CASSELPGLAGDEQFF. CDR3 DNA: TGTGCCAGCAGCGAGCTACCGGGACTAGCGGGAGATGAGCAGTTCTTC.

The chain has TRBV7-9 and TRBJ2-7, with D maybe TRBD1 (7 bases). Germline V lookup: CDR1 SEHNR, CDR2 FQNEAQ (reference sequence). This CDR3 contains 14 residues. Trimming took off 5 bases at V and 3 bases at J, with 14 bases between the two ends. This chain's CDR3 is CASSPAGQYYEQYF. As DNA, the CDR3 is TGTGCCAGCAGCCCTGCGGGACAGTACTACGAGCAGTACTTC. Using reference TRBV7-9 and TRBJ2-7 for the parts outside the CDR3, the full variable domain is DTGVSQNPRHKITKRGQNVTFRCDPISEHNRLYWYRQTLGQGPEFLTYFQNEAQLEKSRLLSDRFSAERPKGSFSTLEIQRTEQGDSAMYLCASSPAGQYYEQYFGPGTRLTVT.

The chain has TRBV4-1 and TRBJ2-7; 12 bases map to TRBD2. Germline CDR1 MGHRA, CDR2 YSYEKL. V shed 4 bases, J shed 1 base, and the junction held 11 bases outside the gene matches. The CDR3 contains 18 residues. The CDR3 DNA reads as TGCGCCAGCAGCCTCCTCGGGACTAGCGGGCAGATTTCCTACGAGCAGTACTTC. Encoded protein: CASSLLGTSGQISYEQYF.

This sequence joins TRBV4-3 and TRBJ1-5; 8 bases are a match to TRBD1. The CDR3 length is 16 residues. Losses at the gene ends were 0 bases for V and 7 bases for J; bases not matched to a gene: 8. The V gene's germline CDR1 is LGHNA and CDR2 YSLEER. The CDR3 here is CASSQDRAGGGQPQHF. The CDR3 DNA follows: TGCGCCAGCAGCCAAGATCGGGCAGGGGGCGGACAGCCCCAGCATTTT.

The chain is built from TRBV4-1 and TRBJ2-7; 7 bases align to TRBD1. The V and J ends lost 4 bases and 1 base, in that order; junction bases with no gene match: 4. The CDR3 runs to 14 residues. Germline V lookup: CDR1 MGHRA, CDR2 YSYEKL. CDR3 sequence reads: CASSPGTASYEQYF. In DNA, the CDR3 is TGCGCCAGCAGCCCGGGGACAGCTTCCTACGAGCAGTACTTC.

In regard to this clone: The same CDR3 arises from other DNA sequences in this sample as well. V is TRBV29-1 and J is TRBJ2-1, with D tentatively TRBD2 (5 bases). This CDR3 is built from 13 residues. Germline CDR1 is SQVTM and CDR2 is ANQGSEA. V was shortened by 3 bases and J by 0 bases, with 6 bases between the two germline ends. The CDR3 sequence: CSVDGGSYNEQFF. CDR3 DNA sequence: TGCAGCGTTGACGGAGGCTCCTACAATGAGCAGTTCTTC.

V is TRBV5-5 and J is TRBJ1-4; 7 bases map to TRBD1. In germline, CDR1 is SGHKS, CDR2 YYEKEE (reference sequence). The junction had 3 bases not matched to a gene; V was cut back by 4 bases and J by 0 bases. The CDR3 is made up of 15 amino acids. Here the CDR3 reads CASSDGTATNEKLFF. CDR3 DNA: TGTGCCAGCAGCGACGGGACAGCAACTAATGAAAAACTGTTTTTT.

This clone has just a few counts. The chain combines TRBV6-1 with TRBJ2-1, with unresolved D. V was trimmed by 6 bases and J by 8 bases, leaving 8 bases between them. This CDR3 is 11 amino acids long. Germline CDR1 and CDR2: MNHNS and SASEGT. CDR3 in amino acids: CASRKSDEQFF. Here the CDR3 DNA reads TGTGCCAGCAGAAAGAGTGATGAGCAGTTCTTC.

The genes are TRBV7-9 and TRBJ2-3; 7 nucleotides match TRBD2. V lost 5 bases and J lost 5; bases outside the gene matches: 10. Germline V gene sequence: CDR1 SEHNR, CDR2 FQNEAQ (reference sequence). The CDR3 totals 15 residues. CDR3 nucleotide sequence: TGTGCCAGCAGCGGTCGTGGGGGGGTCATAGATACGCAGTATTTT. Translated: CASSGRGGVIDTQYF.

CDR3: CASSQESRAGGVYEQYF. The CDR3 nucleotides are TGCGCCAGCAGCCAAGAAAGTCGGGCGGGAGGGGTCTACGAGCAGTACTTC. The gene calls are TRBV4-3 and TRBJ2-7; 9 bases are shared with TRBD2. V gave up 0 bases and J gave up 3 bases; unmatched junction bases: 9. The length of the CDR3 is 17 residues. The germline gives CDR1 LGHNA, CDR2 YSLEER.

On this clone itself: This CDR3 is also generated by other DNA sequences in the sample. The chain has TRBV9 and TRBJ1-1; no definite D call. The CDR3 contains 13 residues. Germline V gives CDR1 SGDLS, CDR2 YYNGEE. Between the trimmed V and J ends, which lost 1 base and 1 base, there was a span of 5 bases. As DNA, the CDR3 is TGTGCCAGCAGCGTACAAGGGAACACTGAAGCTTTCTTT. This codes for CASSVQGNTEAFF.

As regards this clone: The sample contains more than one DNA sequence encoding this CDR3. The V call is TRBV13, the J call TRBJ2-7; possible D gene TRBD2, 6 bases. The CDR3 is 13 residues long. Germline CDR1 PRHDT, CDR2 FYEKMQ (reference sequence). The V and J ends lost 3 bases and 1 base respectively, with 7 bases between them. The CDR3 DNA sequence: TGTGCCAGCAGCTTGGGACTTTCCTACGAGCAGTACTTC. Translating gives CASSLGLSYEQYF.

This sequence joins TRBV4-1 and TRBJ2-3, with 7 bases matching TRBD2. The V and J ends lost 3 bases and 0 bases, in that order; junction bases with no gene match: 3. Germline V lookup: CDR1 MGHRA, CDR2 YSYEKL. The CDR3 is 15 residues long. CDR3 in amino acids: CASSHLSGSTDTQYF. The CDR3 DNA reads as TGCGCCAGCAGCCACCTTAGCGGGAGCACAGATACGCAGTATTTT.

The CDR3 coding sequence is TGTGCCAGCAGCCAGTATGTAGCCTACGAGCAGTACTTC. It specifies CASSQYVAYEQYF. The chain uses TRBV11-2 and TRBJ2-7; D gene unclear. The germline gives CDR1 SGHAT, CDR2 FQNNGV. Between the trimmed V and J ends, which lost 5 bases and 2 bases, there was a span of 10 bases. The CDR3 is 13 amino acids.

Comments on this clone: The same CDR3 also results from other DNA sequences found in this sample. This chain uses TRBV9 with TRBJ1-2; 7 bases fit TRBD1. CDR3 length: 12 residues. The germline V gene encodes CDR1 SGDLS and CDR2 YYNGEE. J gave up 8 bases and V 5 bases, and 6 bases lay outside the gene matches. The CDR3 protein is CASSDRVEGYTF. CDR3 coding DNA: TGTGCCAGCAGTGACAGGGTTGAAGGCTACACCTTC.

J is TRBJ2-3 and V is TRBV7-6; TRBD2 agrees at 13 bases. The germline V gene encodes CDR1 SGHVS and CDR2 FNYEAQ. Losses at the gene ends were 5 bases for V and 4 bases for J; bases not matched to a gene: 3. This CDR3 contains 15 residues. The CDR3 nucleotides read TGTGCCAGCAGCCGGACTAGCGGGAGCCCAGATACGCAGTATTTT. Protein: CASSRTSGSPDTQYF.

The chain uses TRBV28 and TRBJ2-7; D is uncertain. The CDR3 sequence is 16 residues long. Trimming cost V 7 bases and J 0 bases, with 19 bases left between them. Germline assignment: CDR1 MDHEN and CDR2 SYDVKM. CDR3 sequence (DNA): TGTGCCAGCATGGATATGGGGTTCCACAGCTCCTACGAGCAGTACTTC. Protein sequence: CASMDMGFHSSYEQYF.

Comment on this clone: A junction boundary mismatches the germline segment, possibly from a read error. The chain combines TRBV11-2 with TRBJ2-3; possible D gene TRBD1, 6 bases. There are 15 residues in the CDR3. Germline V gene data show CDR1 as SGHAT and CDR2 as FQNNGV. The CDR3 loop is CASSLGTGSVYTRYF. The CDR3 bases are TGTGCCAGCAGCTTGGGTACAGGGTCAGTGTATACGCGGTATTTT.

The rearrangement uses TRBV9 and TRBJ1-2; no definite D call. Trimming left V 4 bases short and J 4 bases short, with 11 bases between. Germline V gene sequence: CDR1 SGDLS, CDR2 YYNGEE. The CDR3 sequence is 13 residues long. CDR3 in amino acids: CASSSRAVYGYTF. Here the CDR3 DNA reads TGTGCCAGCAGCAGTAGGGCCGTCTATGGCTACACCTTC.